This T cell receptor beta chain originates from a study of blood T cell repertoires in COVID-19. Turning to the study itself: Sources were T cells, B-cell-depleted T cells, or PBMCs; the material itself was cDNA or gDNA.

Per the original data handling: Estimates of nucleated cell counts were drawn from the amplification of reference gene primers. TCRdb's copy holds only in-frame clones and misses some; the assay was immunoSEQ multiplex PCR. V, J and clone size are those of that table, while D and trimming were read from the DNA. The sample shows 200,000 or so clones, over 75% of them seen only once. Germline V gives CDR1 LGHDT, CDR2 YNNKEL (reference sequence). Between the trimmed V and J ends, which lost 1 base and 3 bases, there was a span of 12 bases. This CDR3 comprises 15 residues. The sequence was obtained from a woman aged 40-49 years with acute COVID-19. What was sequenced was PBMCs or T cells enriched from blood (not recorded which). The rearrangement uses TRBV3-1 (or the pseudogene TRBV3-2) and TRBJ1-2; D uncertain. The chain's CDR3 is CASSQATAGDYGYTF. The CDR3 DNA reads as TGTGCCAGCAGCCAAGCAACAGCGGGCGACTATGGCTACACCTTC.